Following are 24 T cell receptor beta chains from one sample sequenced in a study of T cell responses to AZD1222 COVID-19 vaccine. Only in-frame clones appear in the TCRdb table, and some are missing; sequencing was by immunoSEQ multiplex PCR. The sample carries under 35,000 clones, 65% to 90% recorded once. The sequenced sample was peripheral blood, obtained on day 0 of AZD1222 vaccination. The receptors here all came from an adult in good health.

There are a few counts of this clone. The chain joins TRBV7-3 to TRBJ2-7; 11 nucleotides align to TRBD1. The CDR3 has 19 residues. Germline trimming cut 7 bases from V and 4 bases from J; bases unmatched to any gene: 21. In germline, CDR1 is SGHTA, CDR2 FQGTGA. CDR3: CASTLKGDRGNPDHYEQYF. DNA for the CDR3: TGTGCCAGCACCCTGAAGGGGGACAGGGGGAACCCCGACCATTACGAGCAGTACTTC.

This clone has just one count. The chain couples TRBV19 to TRBJ1-1; 10 positions match TRBD1. V lost 6 bases, J lost 4 bases, and 8 bases stayed unmatched. CDR3 length equals 15 residues. CDR1 is LNHDA and CDR2 is SQIVND in the germline V gene (reference sequence). The CDR3 loop is CASSRQGARVTEAFF. CDR3 DNA sequence: TGTGCCAGTAGCAGACAGGGGGCGCGGGTCACTGAAGCTTTCTTT. The entire variable domain, with the rest obtained from reference TRBV19 and TRBJ1-1, is as follows: DGGITQSPKYLFRKEGQNVTLSCEQNLNHDAMYWYRQDPGQGLRLIYYSQIVNDFQKGDIAEGYSVSREKKESFPLTVTSAQKNPTAFYLCASSRQGARVTEAFFGQGTRLTVV.

The chain is built from TRBV20-1 and TRBJ1-2; D is unresolved. Germline V gene data show CDR1 as DFQATT and CDR2 as SNEGSKA (reference sequence). V lost 3 bases and J lost 4, with 15 bases in between. This CDR3 spans 14 amino acids. CDR3 nucleotides: TGCAGTGCTAGTGCCGGGGAAGGGCCCTATGGCTACACCTTC. Protein sequence: CSASAGEGPYGYTF.

This clone was detected once. V and J are TRBV30 and TRBJ1-4; no reliable D call. CDR1 is GTSNPN and CDR2 is SVGIG in the germline V gene (reference sequence). V was pared by 5 bases and J by 7 bases, with 8 bases between. CDR3 size: 11 residues. The CDR3 sequence is CAWEAAEKLFF. In DNA form, the CDR3 reads TGTGCCTGGGAGGCGGCTGAAAAACTGTTTTTT.

The chain links TRBV30 to TRBJ2-2; D unresolved. V lost 3 bases to trimming and J lost 2 bases, with 10 bases between them. CDR3 length equals 14 residues. Germline loops: CDR1 GTSNPN, CDR2 SVGIG (reference sequence). The CDR3 here is CAWRISTNTGELFF. CDR3 sequence (DNA): TGTGCCTGGAGGATAAGTACAAACACCGGGGAGCTGTTTTTT.

The V gene is TRBV2, the J gene TRBJ2-6; D is unclear. The CDR3 loop spans 12 amino acids. Per germline, CDR1 SNHLY and CDR2 FYNNEI. V lost 4 bases and J lost 3, with 1 base in between. The CDR3: CASSVGANVLTF. In DNA form, the CDR3 reads TGTGCCAGCAGTGTTGGGGCCAACGTCCTGACTTTC.

This clone has a handful of counts. This rearrangement joins TRBV18 to TRBJ2-7; TRBD1 agrees at 9 bases. V lost 3 bases, J lost 2 bases, and 2 bases stayed unmatched. This CDR3 is 14 amino acids long. CDR1 is KGHSH and CDR2 is LQKENI in the germline V gene. The CDR3 loop is CASSPGQGPYEQYF. CDR3 DNA sequence: TGTGCCAGCTCACCGGGACAGGGCCCCTACGAGCAGTACTTC.

The rearrangement uses TRBV4-2 and TRBJ1-5, with 7 bases that match TRBD1. Germline V CDR1 and CDR2: LGHNA, YNFKEQ. The CDR3 length is 16 residues. With V trimmed by 0 bases and J by 4 bases, 6 bases remained unmatched. CDR3 region: CASSQETPGGNQPQHF. In DNA form, the CDR3 reads TGTGCCAGCAGCCAAGAAACTCCAGGGGGTAATCAGCCCCAGCATTTT.

The chain joins TRBV28 to TRBJ1-5; 7 bases fit TRBD1. V lost 7 bases and J lost 10; bases outside the gene matches: 16. The CDR3 loop spans 15 amino acids. Germline assignment: CDR1 MDHEN and CDR2 SYDVKM. The CDR3 DNA reads as TGTGCCAGCAATTCTCGACAGGGCGGGGTACAACCCCAGCATTTT. Translation gives CASNSRQGGVQPQHF.

This clone qualifies as medium-sized. The chain couples TRBV3-1 (or the pseudogene TRBV3-2) to TRBJ1-1; D uncertain. The CDR3 spans 13 residues. Trimming pared 1 base from V and 1 base from J, leaving 4 bases between. CDR1 and CDR2 from the germline V gene are LGHDT and YNNKEL (reference sequence). CDR3 residues: CASSQAGNTEAFF. DNA of the CDR3: TGTGCCAGCAGCCAAGCTGGGAACACTGAAGCTTTCTTT.

This chain links TRBV16 with TRBJ1-5; the D gene is possibly TRBD1 (5 bases). Per the germline V gene, CDR1 is KGHSY and CDR2 is FQNENV. CDR3 length: 13 residues. V dropped 3 bases and J dropped 6 bases, with 9 bases sitting between them. CDR3 coding DNA: TGTGCCAGCAGCCACGACAGCCTTCAGCCCCAGCATTTT. This encodes CASSHDSLQPQHF.

This chain joins TRBV19 and TRBJ2-1; the D is unclear. Germline V gene sequence: CDR1 LNHDA, CDR2 SQIVND (reference sequence). The CDR3 extends over 14 amino acids. V dropped 3 bases and J dropped 5 bases, with 11 bases sitting between them. In DNA, the CDR3 is TGTGCCAGTAGTATCGTACAGCCCCACAATGAGCAGTTCTTC. Residues: CASSIVQPHNEQFF.

This clone was seen once. The chain carries TRBV5-1 and TRBJ1-1; D gene ambiguous. Germline V gene sequence: CDR1 SGHRS, CDR2 YFSETQ. The CDR3 is made up of 15 amino acids. The V end lost 4 bases, the J end lost 1 base, and 14 bases lay between the germline ends. The CDR3: CASSPRTGGNTEAFF. The CDR3 coding sequence is TGCGCCAGCAGCCCAAGGACGGGAGGGAACACTGAAGCTTTCTTT. Complete variable domain (other parts from reference TRBV5-1 and TRBJ1-1): KAGVTQTPRYLIKTRGQQVTLSCSPISGHRSVSWYQQTPGQGLQFLFEYFSETQRNKGNFPGRFSGRQFSNSRSEMNVSTLELGDSALYLCASSPRTGGNTEAFFGQGTRLTVV.

The J gene is TRBJ2-7, the V gene TRBV7-9, with D perhaps being TRBD1 or TRBD2 (7 bases each). CDR1 is SEHNR and CDR2 is FQNEAQ in the germline V gene (reference sequence). CDR3 length: 15 amino acids. V lost 5 bases and J 2 bases, leaving 16 bases between the germline ends. In DNA form, the CDR3 reads TGTGCCAGCAGCCAGGGGGGGCAGGCAGCCTACGAGCAGTACTTC. This encodes CASSQGGQAAYEQYF.

This chain joins TRBV5-4 and TRBJ1-2; 8 bases match TRBD1. The V segment lost 4 bases and the J segment 4 bases; nucleotides outside the gene matches: 9. Germline-derived CDR1 and CDR2 are SGHNT and YYREEE (reference sequence). The CDR3 is 15 amino acids. The CDR3 DNA is TGTGCCAGCAGCCCCGGACAGGGTAGGACCTATGGCTACACCTTC. This sequence encodes CASSPGQGRTYGYTF.

This clone showed up just a few times. This sequence joins TRBV18 and TRBJ2-7; TRBD1 aligns across 8 bases. The CDR3 is made up of 14 amino acids. From germline, CDR1 is KGHSH and CDR2 LQKENI. The V gene end was trimmed by 2 bases and the J gene end by 6 bases; junction bases not matched to a gene: 6. CDR3 sequence reads: CASSPREQGGEQYF. The CDR3, as DNA: TGTGCCAGCTCACCAAGGGAACAGGGGGGCGAGCAGTACTTC. The full variable domain, its missing parts supplied by reference TRBV18 and TRBJ2-7, is NAGVMQNPRHLVRRRGQEARLRCSPMKGHSHVYWYRQLPEEGLKFMVYLQKENIIDESGMPKERFSAEFPKEGPSILRIQQVVRGDSAAYFCASSPREQGGEQYFGPGTRLTVT.

For the CDR3, the DNA is TGCAGTGCTAGTCGTCCATCCGGGAAGGGCTACACCTTC. Translating it yields CSASRPSGKGYTF. The J gene is TRBJ1-2, the V gene TRBV20-1; D remains ambiguous. There are 13 residues in the CDR3. Germline CDR1 is DFQATT and CDR2 is SNEGSKA (reference sequence). The V end was cut by 3 bases, the J end by 8 bases, with 16 bases between.

The rearrangement links TRBV11-2 to TRBJ2-7, with D possibly TRBD2 on 5 matching bases. Germline CDR1 and CDR2: SGHAT and FQNNGV. CDR3 length: 16 amino acids. Trimming removed 0 bases at V and 2 bases at J, with 14 bases between. This CDR3 is CASSLDRSSSAYEQYF. The CDR3 DNA reads TGTGCCAGCAGCTTAGACCGGTCTAGCTCTGCCTACGAGCAGTACTTC.

The chain couples TRBV27 to TRBJ1-1, with D tentatively TRBD1 (6 bases). Trimming cost V 4 bases and J 0 bases, with 12 bases left between them. CDR3 length: 15 amino acids. Germline-derived CDR1 and CDR2 are MNHEY and SMNVEV (reference sequence). The CDR3: CASSYRANMNTEAFF. The CDR3 DNA reads TGTGCCAGCAGTTACAGGGCTAATATGAACACTGAAGCTTTCTTT.

CDR3 sequence (DNA): TGTGCCAGCAGCCTCCAATACGAGCAGTACTTC. Translation: CASSLQYEQYF. The chain employs TRBV7-2 and TRBJ2-7, with D unclear. The CDR3 length is 11 residues. Trimming removed 5 bases at V and 4 bases at J, with 6 bases between. Germline CDR1 reads SGHTA; CDR2 reads FQGNSA.

The chain recombines TRBV5-1 with TRBJ1-6; 8 bases line up with TRBD1. Per germline, CDR1 SGHRS and CDR2 YFSETQ. V was pared by 4 bases and J by 6 bases, with 6 bases of the junction left unmatched. This CDR3 spans 15 amino acids. CDR3 sequence (DNA): TGCGCCAGCAGCGCCGACAGGGGTTTTAATTCACCCCTCCACTTT. Translation: CASSADRGFNSPLHF.

In its sample, this clone was seen a few times. The chain uses TRBV6-6 and TRBJ2-7; D is ambiguous. The length of the CDR3 is 11 residues. The germline V and J ends were trimmed by 2 bases and 7 bases, with 6 bases remaining between them. Germline loops: CDR1 MNHNY, CDR2 SVGAGI (reference sequence). CDR3: CASSYGVEQYF. In nucleotides, the CDR3 is TGTGCCAGCAGTTACGGCGTAGAGCAGTACTTC.

This clone showed up just once. The gene calls are TRBV20-1 and TRBJ2-3; 8 positions agree with TRBD2. Unmatched junction bases numbered 10, after V lost 3 bases and J lost 5 bases. Germline CDR1 DFQATT, CDR2 SNEGSKA (reference sequence). The CDR3 has 15 amino acids. The DNA of the CDR3 is TGCAGTGCTAGTCGGCGGGGGGATATACTAGATACGCAGTATTTT. Its translation is CSASRRGDILDTQYF.

The chain employs TRBV4-2 and TRBJ2-7; D not certain. This CDR3 comprises 13 residues. The V gene's germline CDR1 is LGHNA and CDR2 YNFKEQ. V was shortened by 1 base and J by 4 bases, with 8 bases between the two germline ends. The CDR3: CASSQGALYEQYF. CDR3 in DNA: TGTGCCAGCAGCCAAGGGGCCCTATACGAGCAGTACTTC.